The 19 T cell receptor beta chains given below trace back to one sample, sequenced in a study of T-cell reconstitution after alpha-beta-depleted transplantation in children. Preparing the TCRbeta library involved the use of unique molecular identifiers. TCRdb called the PCR reads again in MiXCR, with one record for every CDR3 protein. The sample contains 200,000 to 250,000 distinct CDR3 sequences, around 13% of which appear only once. The input for sequencing was PBMCs from the stem cell graft donor, taken from the stem cell graft. These receptor sequences come from a human donor who donated a stem cell graft to a child with acute lymphoblastic leukemia.

The table lists this clonotype with many counts. The chain employs TRBV7-2 and TRBJ2-7, with 9 nucleotides matching TRBD2. The V gene's germline CDR1 is SGHTA and CDR2 FQGNSA. The CDR3 consists of 15 residues. J was trimmed by 2 bases and V by 6 bases; bases with no gene match: 8. The CDR3 coding sequence is TGTGCCAGCAGGCCAGCGGGGGGCAAGACCTACGAGCAGTACTTC. Protein product: CASRPAGGKTYEQYF.

There are many counts of this clonotype. J is TRBJ1-5 and V is TRBV20-1; 10 bases line up with TRBD1. V shed 5 bases and J 5 bases; nucleotides not matched to a gene: 12. The CDR3 loop spans 16 amino acids. Germline V gene lookup returns CDR1 DFQATT and CDR2 SNEGSKA (reference sequence). CDR3 DNA sequence: TGCAGTGCTGACCTCACGACAGGGGGCTTGTATCAGCCCCAGCATTTT. Encoded protein: CSADLTTGGLYQPQHF.

In its sample, this clonotype was seen many times. V usage is TRBV5-1 and J usage is TRBJ2-7, with 11 bases that match TRBD2. The germline gives CDR1 SGHRS, CDR2 YFSETQ. This CDR3 has 16 residues. J gave up 7 bases and V 0 bases, and 9 bases lay outside the gene matches. The DNA of the CDR3 is TGCGCCAGCAGCTTGGTATTAGCGGGAGGGGAGACGGAGCAGTACTTC. Translation: CASSLVLAGGETEQYF.

This clonotype was seen ten or more times. The J gene is TRBJ2-6, the V gene TRBV12-3 or TRBV12-4, with 8 bases fitting TRBD1. The V and J ends lost 3 bases and 2 bases, in that order; junction bases with no gene match: 6. The CDR3 is 17 amino acids. CDR3 nucleotides: TGTGCCAGCAGTTTTTCAGGGGGCGTCGCTGGGGCCAACGTCCTGACTTTC. Residues: CASSFSGGVAGANVLTF.

Comments on this clonotype: A much more abundant neighbour one base away suggests this may be a read error. The chain links TRBV3-1 to TRBJ2-2; unclear D gene. Germline V lookup: CDR1 LGHDT, CDR2 YNNKEL (reference sequence). The V end was cut by 0 bases, the J end by 9 bases, with 8 bases between. This CDR3 has 13 amino acids. CDR3 region: CASSQESVWELFF. The CDR3 bases are TGTGCCAGCAGCCAAGAATCCGTGTGGGAGCTGTTTTTT.

The table lists this clonotype with many counts. The chain recombines TRBV5-1 with TRBJ2-3; TRBD2 is a possible D gene (5 bases). The V gene's germline CDR1 is SGHRS and CDR2 YFSETQ. V was clipped by 1 base and J by 6 bases, with 15 bases between them. This CDR3 has 15 residues. CDR3 sequence reads: CASSLSPGNGDTQYF. CDR3 bases: TGCGCCAGCAGCTTGTCCCCCGGGAATGGTGATACGCAGTATTTT.

This clonotype was detected ten times or more. V is TRBV20-1 and J is TRBJ2-4; perhaps TRBD1 as D (5 bases). Trimming cost V 5 bases and J 0 bases, with 20 bases left between them. The CDR3 contains 17 residues. Germline CDR1 reads DFQATT; CDR2 reads SNEGSKA (reference sequence). CDR3 sequence reads: CSARISSGFGAKNIQYF. DNA of the CDR3: TGCAGTGCTCGTATCTCCTCAGGGTTTGGAGCCAAAAACATTCAGTACTTC.

This clonotype showed up many times. The rearrangement joins TRBV12-3 or TRBV12-4 to TRBJ2-7; TRBD2 matches at 10 bases. After removal of 5 bases from V and 2 bases from J, the junction contained 6 bases not matched to a gene. This CDR3 is 15 amino acids long. The CDR3 DNA is TGTGCCAGCAGTCGGACTAGCGGCAATACCTACGAGCAGTACTTC. Protein product: CASSRTSGNTYEQYF.

This clonotype was counted ten times or more. The chain couples TRBV12-3 or TRBV12-4 to TRBJ2-7; D gene unclear. The CDR3 has 13 residues. V was shortened by 7 bases and J by 2 bases, with 12 bases between the two germline ends. The CDR3 sequence: CASTSTGAYEQYF. In nucleotides, the CDR3 is TGTGCCAGCACCTCAACTGGGGCCTACGAGCAGTACTTC.

This clonotype occurred many times. V is TRBV20-1 and J is TRBJ1-2; D unresolved. Germline V lookup: CDR1 DFQATT, CDR2 SNEGSKA (reference sequence). Trimming stripped 0 bases from V and 3 bases from J, with 5 bases between. CDR3 length: 12 residues. Here the CDR3 reads CSARDQHYGYTF. DNA for the CDR3: TGCAGTGCTAGAGATCAGCACTATGGCTACACCTTC.

This clonotype was counted at least ten times. This chain links TRBV5-1 with TRBJ2-3; D ambiguous. This CDR3 has 17 amino acids. Germline CDR1 is SGHRS and CDR2 is YFSETQ. V lost 0 bases to trimming and J lost 0 bases, with 14 bases between them. The CDR3 nucleotides are TGCGCCAGCAGCTTGGGGAGTTCCGGTGCTAGCACAGATACGCAGTATTTT. As protein: CASSLGSSGASTDTQYF.

This clonotype was recorded at least ten times. The chain links TRBV7-2 to TRBJ1-2; 10 positions match TRBD1. CDR1 is SGHTA and CDR2 is FQGNSA in the germline V gene. The CDR3 loop spans 15 amino acids. V dropped 4 bases and J dropped 7; count of bases not matched to a gene: 9. The CDR3: CASSSVTGGASGYTF. The CDR3 bases are TGTGCCAGCAGCTCAGTGACAGGGGGCGCTTCTGGCTACACCTTC. The full variable domain, in which reference TRBV7-2 and TRBJ1-2 provide the parts outside the CDR3, is GAGVSQSPSNKVTEKGKDVELRCDPISGHTALYWYRQSLGQGLEFLIYFQGNSAPDKSGLPSDRFSAERTGGSVSTLTIQRTQQEDSAVYLCASSSVTGGASGYTFGSGTRLTVV.

This clonotype was counted many times. The chain couples TRBV4-3 to TRBJ2-5; D not resolved. The CDR3 is 15 amino acids. CDR1 LGHNA and CDR2 YSLEER come from the germline V gene. V gave up 4 bases and J gave up 0 bases, with 12 bases separating them. In DNA form, the CDR3 reads TGCGCCAGCAGCCCTCACCTAGGGTACCAAGAGACCCAGTACTTC. Translation: CASSPHLGYQETQYF.

This clonotype was picked up many times. V usage is TRBV11-1 and J usage is TRBJ2-3; D is ambiguous. Germline CDR1 and CDR2: SGHAT and FQDESV (reference sequence). There are 12 residues in the CDR3. V was trimmed by 4 bases and J by 2 bases, leaving 4 bases between them. The CDR3 reads CASSWATDTQYF. CDR3 sequence (DNA): TGTGCCAGCAGCTGGGCCACAGATACGCAGTATTTT.

This clonotype was observed many times. The chain combines TRBV5-5 with TRBJ2-7; D may correspond to TRBD1 or TRBD2 (5 bases each). CDR1 and CDR2 from the germline V gene are SGHKS and YYEKEE (reference sequence). Trimming left V 0 bases short and J 5 bases short, with 6 bases between. This CDR3 region has 12 residues. For the CDR3, the DNA is TGTGCCAGCAGCTTGGGGGACGACGAGCAGTACTTC. This codes for CASSLGDDEQYF.

The sample holds a few counts of this clonotype. This rearrangement joins TRBV15 to TRBJ2-7, with 7 positions matching TRBD2. The germline gives CDR1 LNHNV, CDR2 YYDKDF (reference sequence). This CDR3 has 14 amino acids. J was trimmed by 5 bases and V by 1 base; bases with no gene match: 5. The CDR3 sequence: CATSRAGGRDEQYF. As DNA, the CDR3 is TGTGCCACCAGCAGAGCCGGGGGGAGGGACGAGCAGTACTTC.

The table lists this clonotype with many counts. The J gene is TRBJ2-2, the V gene TRBV29-1, with 9 bases fitting TRBD1. The germline CDR1 and CDR2 sequences are SQVTM and ANQGSEA. This CDR3 spans 14 amino acids. J was trimmed by 4 bases and V by 2 bases; bases with no gene match: 2. The CDR3 is CSVERQGGTGELFF. CDR3 DNA sequence: TGCAGCGTTGAACGACAGGGGGGCACCGGGGAGCTGTTTTTT.

This clonotype has a count of ten or more. V gene TRBV27 combines with J gene TRBJ1-1; possibly TRBD1 for D (5 bases). The V end was cut by 0 bases, the J end by 4 bases, with 9 bases between. CDR3 length: 14 residues. In germline, CDR1 is MNHEY, CDR2 SMNVEV (reference sequence). The CDR3 loop is CASSLSWRGTEAFF. In nucleotides, the CDR3 is TGTGCCAGCAGTTTATCCTGGAGGGGCACTGAAGCTTTCTTT.

This clonotype has at least ten counts. This chain joins TRBV5-6 and TRBJ2-1; no clear D. V lost 3 bases, J lost 2 bases, and 9 bases lay in between. Germline assignment: CDR1 SGHDT and CDR2 YYEEEE. This CDR3 contains 14 residues. DNA for the CDR3: TGTGCCAGCAGCTCCCGTCCCACCTACAATGAGCAGTTCTTC. This encodes CASSSRPTYNEQFF.